This record looks at one TCR beta chain sequence and its context. Its antigen is still unknown. This record belongs to a study of cytomegalovirus exposure and HLA in healthy donors. Study-wide findings and caveats: Fewer N-insertions (relative to the approximately 700-donor mean) were reportedly seen in an Asian-associated ancestry cluster in a later analysis. In a later analysis, TCR association rates varied by HLA locus: DRB1 most, HLA-C fewest. A further, later analysis showed that HLA-associated TCR beta chains (compared with equally common others) were more clonally expanded.

It was with 60 Vbeta and 13 Jbeta primers that the PCR ran. Measured with immunoSEQ multiplex PCR; TCRdb has only the in-frame clones, and not every one. The repertoire includes about 200,000 clones, 70% to 85% of them detected once, and 0.098% sits in the top ten. The sequenced material came from PBMCs. The TCR comes from a boy aged 2 to 9 in good health and CMV-seronegative.

DNA for the CDR3: TGTGCCAGCAGCGCTGGGACAGCCCACGGGCAGCCCCAGCATTTT. Translating gives CASSAGTAHGQPQHF. The V call is TRBV9, the J call TRBJ1-5, with TRBD1 matching over 7 bases. The CDR3 consists of 15 residues. V shed 3 bases and J 7 bases; nucleotides not matched to a gene: 10. Germline V gene sequence: CDR1 SGDLS, CDR2 YYNGEE.